This TCR beta chain came from a study of CD8+ T cells in alopecia areata. Extraction and reverse transcription of RNA yielded cDNA as the sequencing template. Using immunoSEQ multiplex PCR, the repertoire was profiled, and TCRdb retains in-frame clones only, with some absent. This sample yields under 250,000 clones, of which approximately 52% are seen a single time; just over 0.45% belongs to the top ten. This receptor was taken from a human donor with alopecia areata. This material consisted of CD4+ T cells sorted from blood, taken at week 0.

The CDR3 loop is CASSRPGQGAFGYTF. The DNA of the CDR3 is TGTGCCAGCAGTCGCCCGGGACAGGGGGCATTTGGCTACACCTTC. The rearrangement joins TRBV6-1 to TRBJ1-2, with 12 bases that match TRBD1. CDR1 and CDR2 (germline): MNHNS, SASEGT. Trimming cost V 5 bases and J 7 bases; bases outside gene matches: 8. The CDR3 spans 15 residues.